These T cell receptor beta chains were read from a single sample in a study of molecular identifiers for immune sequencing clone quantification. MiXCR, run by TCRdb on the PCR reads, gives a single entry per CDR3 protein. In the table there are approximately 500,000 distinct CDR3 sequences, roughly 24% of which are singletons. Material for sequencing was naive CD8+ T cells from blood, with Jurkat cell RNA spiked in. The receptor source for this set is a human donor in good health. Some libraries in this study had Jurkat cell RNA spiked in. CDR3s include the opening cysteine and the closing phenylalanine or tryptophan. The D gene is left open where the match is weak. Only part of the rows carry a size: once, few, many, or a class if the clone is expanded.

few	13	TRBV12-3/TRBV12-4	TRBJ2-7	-	CASTLGVSYEQYF	TGTGCCAGCACTTTAGGGGTTTCCTACGAGCAGTACTTC
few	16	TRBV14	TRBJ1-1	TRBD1	CASSKGTGAMNTEAFF	TGTGCCAGCAGCAAAGGGACAGGCGCCATGAACACTGAAGCTTTCTTT
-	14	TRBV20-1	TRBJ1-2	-	CSARDGYSSYGYTF	TGCAGTGCTAGAGATGGGTATTCCAGCTATGGCTACACCTTC
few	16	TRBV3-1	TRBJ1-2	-	CASSQDQGGTDYGYTF	TGTGCCAGCAGCCAAGATCAGGGAGGGACGGACTATGGCTACACCTTC
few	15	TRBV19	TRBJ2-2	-	CASSMAGATTGELFF	TGTGCCAGTAGTATGGCAGGGGCTACCACCGGGGAGCTGTTTTTT
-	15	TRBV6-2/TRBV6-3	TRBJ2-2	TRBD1	CASSRGTGLAGDLFF	TGTGCCAGCAGCAGGGGGACAGGGCTAGCCGGGGATCTGTTTTTT
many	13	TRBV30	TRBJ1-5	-	CAWSVFSNQPQHF	TGTGCCTGGAGTGTTTTCAGCAATCAGCCCCAGCATTTT
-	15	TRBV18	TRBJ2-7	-	CASSPRKGRSCGRYF	TGTGCCAGCTCACCGCGGAAGGGACGCTCCTGCGGGCGGTACTTC
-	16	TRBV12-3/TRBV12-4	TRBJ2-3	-	CASSLRSAGYTDTQYF	TGTGCCAGCAGTTTACGGTCGGCAGGTTACACAGATACGCAGTATTTT
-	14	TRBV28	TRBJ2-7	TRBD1	CASSFRGQGDEQYF	TGTGCCAGCAGTTTCCGAGGACAGGGCGACGAGCAGTACTTC
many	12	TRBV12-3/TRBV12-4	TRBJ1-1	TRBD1	CASSLTGTEAFF	TGTGCCAGCAGTCTGACAGGGACTGAAGCTTTCTTT
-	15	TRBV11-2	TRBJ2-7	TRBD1	CAISPHVQGAYEQYF	TGTGCCATCAGCCCACATGTGCAGGGGGCCTACGAGCAGTACTTC
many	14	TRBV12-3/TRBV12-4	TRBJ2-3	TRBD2	CASSSLAGVDTQYF	TGTGCCAGCAGTTCCTTAGCGGGAGTGGATACGCAGTATTTT
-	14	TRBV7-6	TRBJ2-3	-	CASSLVVDSDTQYF	TGTGCCAGCAGCTTAGTGGTAGATTCAGATACGCAGTATTTT
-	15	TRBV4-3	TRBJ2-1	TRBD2	CASSQASGRANEQFF	TGCGCCAGCAGCCAGGCTAGCGGGAGGGCCAATGAGCAGTTCTTC
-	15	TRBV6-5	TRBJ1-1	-	CASSYGRSLNTEAFF	TGTGCCAGCAGTTACGGACGGTCCCTTAACACTGAAGCTTTCTTT
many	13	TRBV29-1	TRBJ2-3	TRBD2	CSVRLAGADTQYF	TGCAGCGTAAGACTAGCGGGAGCAGATACGCAGTATTTT
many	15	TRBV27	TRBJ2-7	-	CASSLKGRGDYEQYF	TGTGCCAGCAGTTTAAAAGGCAGGGGGGATTACGAGCAGTACTTC